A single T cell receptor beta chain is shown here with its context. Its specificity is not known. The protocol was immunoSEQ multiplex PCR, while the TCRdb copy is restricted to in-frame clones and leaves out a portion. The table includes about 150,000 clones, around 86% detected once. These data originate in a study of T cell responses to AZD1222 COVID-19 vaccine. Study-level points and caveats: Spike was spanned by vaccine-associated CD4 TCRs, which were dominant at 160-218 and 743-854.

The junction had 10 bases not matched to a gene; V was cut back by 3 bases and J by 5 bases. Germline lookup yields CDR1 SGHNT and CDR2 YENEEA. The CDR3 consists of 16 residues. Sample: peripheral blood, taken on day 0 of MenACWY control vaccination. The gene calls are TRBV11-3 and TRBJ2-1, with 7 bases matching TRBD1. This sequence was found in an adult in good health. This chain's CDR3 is CASSLTGYLGNNEQFF. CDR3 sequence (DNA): TGTGCCAGCAGCTTGACAGGGTACCTTGGGAACAATGAGCAGTTCTTC.